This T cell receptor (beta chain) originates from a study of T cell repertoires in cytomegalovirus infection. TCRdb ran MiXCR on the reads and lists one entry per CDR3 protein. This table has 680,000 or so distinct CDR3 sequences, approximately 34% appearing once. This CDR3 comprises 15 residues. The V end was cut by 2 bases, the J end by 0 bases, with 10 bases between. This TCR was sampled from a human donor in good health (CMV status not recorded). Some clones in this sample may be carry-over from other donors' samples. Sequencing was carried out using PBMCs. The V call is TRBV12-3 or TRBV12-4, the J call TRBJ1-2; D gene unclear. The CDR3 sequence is CASSLSGYANYGYTF. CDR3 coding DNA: TGTGCCAGCAGTTTATCGGGGTACGCTAACTATGGCTACACCTTC.